This TCR beta chain came from a study of T cells after yellow fever vaccination. Study-wide background: Sorting by CD3, CD45RA, CCR7 and CD95 gave EM, EMRA, CM and Tscm subsets.

General study points: Reappearing after the booster were most of the clones from primary vaccination (less than 98% CD4, approximately 86% CD8).

In TCRdb, the 5' RACE reads were re-called with MiXCR into one record per CDR3 protein. The data show 13,000 or so distinct CDR3 sequences, with roughly 4.9% seen just once and 51% held by the top ten. This clonotype appeared many times. This CDR3 comprises 12 residues. Per germline, CDR1 SGHDT and CDR2 YYEEEE. V lost 1 base to trimming and J lost 4 bases, with 6 bases between them. Here the sequenced sample was PBMCs, either bulk or a sorted T-cell subset (CD4+, CD8+, memory, or dextramer-sorted; not recorded which), taken 45 days after the yellow fever booster vaccination. The sequence was collected from a man aged 25 to 40 who received the YFV17D yellow fever vaccine. The chain has TRBV5-6 and TRBJ2-7; no clear D. CDR3 nucleotide sequence: TGTGCCAGCAGCTTGTTGACTTACGAGCAGTACTTC. Translating gives CASSLLTYEQYF.